The clone carrying this T cell receptor (beta chain) appeared once. Its antigen is unknown. Naive-designated CD8 cells lacked CD45RO, were positively enriched for CCR7, and omitted terminally differentiated effector memory CD45RA+ cells. Profiled with immunoSEQ multiplex PCR; TCRdb holds only in-frame clones, not every one. The sample shows approximately 2,000,000 clones, around 93% of them seen only once. The V segment lost 4 bases and the J segment 3 bases; nucleotides outside the gene matches: 9. CDR1 is SEHNR and CDR2 is FQNEAQ in the germline V gene (reference sequence). This CDR3 comprises 16 residues. This sample stems from a study of shared clonotypes between healthy human individuals. Study-level background: Donors, aged 18 to 49, were two women and three men.

General observations from the study: Across subsets, estimated richness was generally greater for naive than for memory populations. What limited the represented genetic and exposure-history diversity was the small number of donors.

The chain joins TRBV7-9 to TRBJ2-7, with 10 positions matching TRBD1. Material: naive CD8+ T cells from PBMCs. The TCR was taken from a man younger than 35 in good health. Some clones in this sample may be carry-over from other donors' samples. CDR3: CASSSRGDRGRYEQYF. Written as DNA, the CDR3 is TGTGCCAGCAGCTCAAGGGGGGACAGGGGTCGCTACGAGCAGTACTTC.